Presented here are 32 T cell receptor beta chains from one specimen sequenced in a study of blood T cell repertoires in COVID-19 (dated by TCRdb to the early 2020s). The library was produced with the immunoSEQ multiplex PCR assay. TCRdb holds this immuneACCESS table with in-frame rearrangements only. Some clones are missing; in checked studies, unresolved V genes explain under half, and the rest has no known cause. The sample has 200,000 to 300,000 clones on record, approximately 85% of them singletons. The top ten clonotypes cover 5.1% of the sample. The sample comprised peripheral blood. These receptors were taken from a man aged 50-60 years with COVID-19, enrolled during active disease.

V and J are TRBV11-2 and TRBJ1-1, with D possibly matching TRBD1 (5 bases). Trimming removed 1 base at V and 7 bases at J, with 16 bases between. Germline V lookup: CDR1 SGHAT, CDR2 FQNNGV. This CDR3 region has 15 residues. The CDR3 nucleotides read TGTGCCAGCAGCTTAGCAGGGTACGAGGCCCTTGAAGCTTTCTTT. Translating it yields CASSLAGYEALEAFF.

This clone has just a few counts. The CDR3: CASSDTLGGKAFF. The CDR3 DNA follows: TGTGCCAGTAGCGACACACTGGGGGGAAAAGCTTTCTTT. The chain has TRBV19 and TRBJ1-1; maybe TRBD1 (5 bases). The germline V gene has CDR1 LNHDA and CDR2 SQIVND (reference sequence). The CDR3 loop spans 13 amino acids. Trimming took 6 bases from V and 9 from J, leaving 17 bases between them.

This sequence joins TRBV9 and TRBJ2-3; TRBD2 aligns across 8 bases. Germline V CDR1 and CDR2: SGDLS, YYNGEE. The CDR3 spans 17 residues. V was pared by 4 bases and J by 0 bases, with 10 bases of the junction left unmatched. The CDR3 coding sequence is TGTGCCAGCAGCCCCGGGAGGGTAGCGGTAAGCACAGATACGCAGTATTTT. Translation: CASSPGRVAVSTDTQYF.

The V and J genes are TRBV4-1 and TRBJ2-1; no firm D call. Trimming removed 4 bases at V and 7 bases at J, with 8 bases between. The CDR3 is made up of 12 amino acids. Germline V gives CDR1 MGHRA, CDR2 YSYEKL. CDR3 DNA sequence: TGCGCCAGCAGCCTTCAGAGGAATGAGCAGTTCTTC. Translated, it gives CASSLQRNEQFF.

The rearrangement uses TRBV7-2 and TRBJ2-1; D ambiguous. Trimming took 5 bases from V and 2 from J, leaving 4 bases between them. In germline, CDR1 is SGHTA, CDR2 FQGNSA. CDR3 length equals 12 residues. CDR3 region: CASSRAYNEQFF. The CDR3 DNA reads TGTGCCAGCAGCCGCGCCTACAATGAGCAGTTCTTC.

The CDR3: CASSLPGTGSTDTQYF. As DNA, the CDR3 is TGTGCCAGCAGCTTACCCGGGACAGGTAGCACAGATACGCAGTATTTT. The rearrangement uses TRBV5-8 and TRBJ2-3, with TRBD1 identical over 8 bases. CDR1 and CDR2 from the germline V gene are SGHTS and YDEGEE. The CDR3 is made up of 16 amino acids. The V gene end was trimmed by 2 bases and the J gene end by 0 bases; junction bases not matched to a gene: 5. Combining the CDR3 with reference TRBV5-8 and TRBJ2-3 gives the whole variable domain EAGVTQSPTHLIKTRGQQATLRCSPISGHTSVYWYQQALGLGLQFLLWYDEGEERNRGNFPPRFSGRQFPNYSSELNVNALELEDSALYLCASSLPGTGSTDTQYFGPGTRLTVL.

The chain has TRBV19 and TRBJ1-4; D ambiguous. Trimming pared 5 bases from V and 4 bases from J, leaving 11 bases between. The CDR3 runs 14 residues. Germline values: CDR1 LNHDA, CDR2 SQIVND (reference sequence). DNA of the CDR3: TGTGCCAGTAGTTTTCACTCGTATAATGAAAAACTGTTTTTT. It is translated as CASSFHSYNEKLFF.

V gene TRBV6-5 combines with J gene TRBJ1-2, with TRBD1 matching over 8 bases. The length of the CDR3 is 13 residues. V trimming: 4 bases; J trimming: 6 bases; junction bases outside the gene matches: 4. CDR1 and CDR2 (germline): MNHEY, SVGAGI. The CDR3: CASSLQGAHGYTF. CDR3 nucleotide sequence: TGTGCCAGCAGTTTGCAGGGGGCTCATGGCTACACCTTC.

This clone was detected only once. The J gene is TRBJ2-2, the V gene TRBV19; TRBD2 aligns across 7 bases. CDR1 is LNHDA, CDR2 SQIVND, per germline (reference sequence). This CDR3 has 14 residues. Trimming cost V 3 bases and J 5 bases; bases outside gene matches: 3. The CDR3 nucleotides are TGTGCCAGTAGTATGTTACTAGCGACCGGGGAGCTGTTTTTT. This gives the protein CASSMLLATGELFF.

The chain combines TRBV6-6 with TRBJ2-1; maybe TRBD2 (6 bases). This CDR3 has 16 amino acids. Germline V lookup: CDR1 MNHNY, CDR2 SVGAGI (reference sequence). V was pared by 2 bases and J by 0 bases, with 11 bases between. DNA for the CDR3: TGTGCCAGCAGTTACCGGGAGCGGAGCTCCTACAATGAGCAGTTCTTC. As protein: CASSYRERSSYNEQFF.

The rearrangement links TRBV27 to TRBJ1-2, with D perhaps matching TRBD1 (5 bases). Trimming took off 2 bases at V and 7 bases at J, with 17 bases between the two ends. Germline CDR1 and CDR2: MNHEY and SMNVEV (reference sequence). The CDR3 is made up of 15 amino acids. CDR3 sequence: CASSLGPGTGGGYTF. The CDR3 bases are TGTGCCAGCAGTTTAGGCCCCGGGACGGGAGGTGGCTACACCTTC.

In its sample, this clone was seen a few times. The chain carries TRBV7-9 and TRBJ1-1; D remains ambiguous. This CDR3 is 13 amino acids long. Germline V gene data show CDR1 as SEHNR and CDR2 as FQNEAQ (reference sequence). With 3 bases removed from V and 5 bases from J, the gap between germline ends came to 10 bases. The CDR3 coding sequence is TGTGCCAGCAGCTTGGAGGGAGGGACTGAAGCTTTCTTT. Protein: CASSLEGGTEAFF.

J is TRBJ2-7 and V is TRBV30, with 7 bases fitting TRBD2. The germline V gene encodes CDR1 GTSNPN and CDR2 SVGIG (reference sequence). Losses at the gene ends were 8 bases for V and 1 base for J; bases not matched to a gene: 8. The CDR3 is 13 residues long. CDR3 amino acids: CAGLGGESYEQYF. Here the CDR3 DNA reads TGTGCCGGCCTGGGGGGGGAATCCTACGAGCAGTACTTC.

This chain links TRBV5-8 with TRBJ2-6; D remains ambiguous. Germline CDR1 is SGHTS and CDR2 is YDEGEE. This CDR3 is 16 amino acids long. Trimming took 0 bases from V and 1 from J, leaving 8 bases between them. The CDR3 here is CASSLALRSGANVLTF. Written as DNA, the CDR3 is TGTGCCAGCAGCTTGGCTCTTCGGTCTGGGGCCAACGTCCTGACTTTC.

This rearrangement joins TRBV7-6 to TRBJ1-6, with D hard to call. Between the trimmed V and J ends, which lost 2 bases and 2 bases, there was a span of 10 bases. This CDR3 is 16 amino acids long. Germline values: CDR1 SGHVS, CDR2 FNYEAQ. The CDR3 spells CASSLNAETYNSPLHF. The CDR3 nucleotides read TGTGCCAGCAGCTTAAATGCAGAAACCTATAATTCACCCCTCCACTTT.

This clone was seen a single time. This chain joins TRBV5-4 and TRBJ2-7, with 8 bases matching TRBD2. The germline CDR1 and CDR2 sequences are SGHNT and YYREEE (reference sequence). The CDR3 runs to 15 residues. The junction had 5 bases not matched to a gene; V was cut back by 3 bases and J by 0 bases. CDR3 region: CASSSKRGSSYEQYF. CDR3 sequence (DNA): TGTGCCAGCAGCTCCAAGCGGGGGAGCTCCTACGAGCAGTACTTC.

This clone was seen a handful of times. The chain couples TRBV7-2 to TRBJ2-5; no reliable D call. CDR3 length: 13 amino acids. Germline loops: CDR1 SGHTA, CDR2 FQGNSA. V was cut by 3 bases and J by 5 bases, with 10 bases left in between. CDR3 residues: CASSFQPRETQYF. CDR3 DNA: TGTGCCAGCAGCTTTCAACCCAGGGAGACCCAGTACTTC.

Here the CDR3 DNA reads TGTGCCACCAGTGCGGGTAGCGGGGAACTGCAGGAGACCCAGTACTTC. Translation gives CATSAGSGELQETQYF. The chain employs TRBV24-1 and TRBJ2-5; 8 nucleotides match TRBD2. The junction had 12 bases not matched to a gene; V was cut back by 5 bases and J by 5 bases. Germline CDR1 reads KGHDR; CDR2 reads SFDVKD. The CDR3 is 16 residues long.

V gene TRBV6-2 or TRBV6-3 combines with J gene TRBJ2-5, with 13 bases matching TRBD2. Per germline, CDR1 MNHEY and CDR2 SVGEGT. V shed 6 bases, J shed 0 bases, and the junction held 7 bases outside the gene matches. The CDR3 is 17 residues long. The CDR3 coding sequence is TGTGCCAGCAGCTTCGGGACTAGCGGGATGTACCAAGAGACCCAGTACTTC. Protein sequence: CASSFGTSGMYQETQYF.

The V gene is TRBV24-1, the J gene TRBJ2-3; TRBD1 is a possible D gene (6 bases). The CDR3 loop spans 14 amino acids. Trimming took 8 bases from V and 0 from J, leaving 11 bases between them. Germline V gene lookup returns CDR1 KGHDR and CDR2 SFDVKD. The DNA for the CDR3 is TGTGCCACCATGGGGACACTGAGCACAGATACGCAGTATTTT. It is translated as CATMGTLSTDTQYF.

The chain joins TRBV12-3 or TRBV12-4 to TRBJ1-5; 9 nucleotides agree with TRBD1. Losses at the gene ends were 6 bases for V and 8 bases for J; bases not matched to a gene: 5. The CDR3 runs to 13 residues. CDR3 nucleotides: TGTGCCAGCAGCAAAGACAGGGGGGAGCCCCAGCATTTT. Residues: CASSKDRGEPQHF.

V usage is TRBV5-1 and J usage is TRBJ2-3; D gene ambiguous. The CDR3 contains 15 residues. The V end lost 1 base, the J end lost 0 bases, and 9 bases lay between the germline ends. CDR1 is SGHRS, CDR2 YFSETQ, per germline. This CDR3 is CASSLSYASTDTQYF. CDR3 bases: TGCGCCAGCAGCTTGTCCTACGCTAGCACAGATACGCAGTATTTT. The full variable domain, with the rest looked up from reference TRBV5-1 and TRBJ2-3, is KAGVTQTPRYLIKTRGQQVTLSCSPISGHRSVSWYQQTPGQGLQFLFEYFSETQRNKGNFPGRFSGRQFSNSRSEMNVSTLELGDSALYLCASSLSYASTDTQYFGPGTRLTVL.

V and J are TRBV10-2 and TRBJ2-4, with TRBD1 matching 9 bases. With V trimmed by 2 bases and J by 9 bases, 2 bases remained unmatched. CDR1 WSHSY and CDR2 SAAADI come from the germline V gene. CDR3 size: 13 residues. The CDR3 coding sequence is TGCGCCAGCAGTGAGGACAGGGGGAGCATTCAGTACTTC. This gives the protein CASSEDRGSIQYF.

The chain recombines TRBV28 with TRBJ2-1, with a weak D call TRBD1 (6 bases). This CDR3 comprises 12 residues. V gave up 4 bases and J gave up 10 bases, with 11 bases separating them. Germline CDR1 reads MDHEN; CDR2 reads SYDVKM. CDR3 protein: CASSWTVGEQFF. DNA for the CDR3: TGTGCCAGCAGTTGGACAGTGGGCGAGCAGTTCTTC.

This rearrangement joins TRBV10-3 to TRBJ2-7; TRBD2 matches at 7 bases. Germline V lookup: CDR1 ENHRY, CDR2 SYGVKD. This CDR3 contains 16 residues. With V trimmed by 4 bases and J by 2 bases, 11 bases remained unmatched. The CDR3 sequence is CAISVVRAGGTYEQYF. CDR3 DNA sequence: TGTGCCATCAGTGTAGTGCGGGCCGGGGGGACCTACGAGCAGTACTTC.

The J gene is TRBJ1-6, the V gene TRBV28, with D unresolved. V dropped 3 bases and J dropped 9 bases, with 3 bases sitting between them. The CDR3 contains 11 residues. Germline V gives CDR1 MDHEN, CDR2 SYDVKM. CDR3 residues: CASSFSSPLHF. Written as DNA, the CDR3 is TGTGCCAGCAGTTTTAGTTCACCCCTCCACTTT.

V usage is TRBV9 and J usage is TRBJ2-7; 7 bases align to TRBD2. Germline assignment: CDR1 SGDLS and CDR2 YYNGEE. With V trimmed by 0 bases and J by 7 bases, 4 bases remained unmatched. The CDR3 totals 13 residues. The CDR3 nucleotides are TGTGCCAGCAGCGTAGGCCTGGGGGGGGAGCAGTACTTC. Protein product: CASSVGLGGEQYF.

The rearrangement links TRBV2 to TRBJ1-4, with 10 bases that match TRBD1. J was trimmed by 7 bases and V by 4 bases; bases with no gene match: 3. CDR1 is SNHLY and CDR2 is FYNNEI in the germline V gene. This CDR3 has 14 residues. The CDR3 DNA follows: TGTGCCAGCAGTGCCCGGACAGGGGGTGAAAAACTGTTTTTT. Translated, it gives CASSARTGGEKLFF.

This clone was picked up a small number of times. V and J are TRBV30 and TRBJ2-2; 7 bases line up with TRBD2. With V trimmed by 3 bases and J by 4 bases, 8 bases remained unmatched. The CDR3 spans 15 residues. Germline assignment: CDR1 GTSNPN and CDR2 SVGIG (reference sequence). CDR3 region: CAWRGEGLSTGELFF. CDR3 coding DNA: TGTGCCTGGAGAGGGGAGGGGCTGTCCACCGGGGAGCTGTTTTTT.

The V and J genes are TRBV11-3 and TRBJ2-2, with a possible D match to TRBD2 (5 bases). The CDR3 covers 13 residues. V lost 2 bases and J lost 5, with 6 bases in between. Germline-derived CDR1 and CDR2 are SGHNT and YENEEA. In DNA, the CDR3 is TGTGCCAGCAGCTTACGGGGAACCGGGGAGCTGTTTTTT. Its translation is CASSLRGTGELFF.

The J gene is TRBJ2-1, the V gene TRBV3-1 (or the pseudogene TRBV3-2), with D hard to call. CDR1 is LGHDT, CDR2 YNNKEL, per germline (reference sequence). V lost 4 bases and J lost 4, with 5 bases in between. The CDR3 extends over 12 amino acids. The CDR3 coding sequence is TGTGCCAGCAGCCCCCGTTACAATGAGCAGTTCTTC. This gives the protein CASSPRYNEQFF.

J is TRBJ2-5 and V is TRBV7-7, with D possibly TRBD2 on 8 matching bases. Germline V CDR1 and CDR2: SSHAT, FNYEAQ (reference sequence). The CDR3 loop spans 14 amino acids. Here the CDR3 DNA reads TGTGCTAGCGGGACCGGGACAGATGCGGAGACCCAGTACTTC. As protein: CASGTGTDAETQYF.